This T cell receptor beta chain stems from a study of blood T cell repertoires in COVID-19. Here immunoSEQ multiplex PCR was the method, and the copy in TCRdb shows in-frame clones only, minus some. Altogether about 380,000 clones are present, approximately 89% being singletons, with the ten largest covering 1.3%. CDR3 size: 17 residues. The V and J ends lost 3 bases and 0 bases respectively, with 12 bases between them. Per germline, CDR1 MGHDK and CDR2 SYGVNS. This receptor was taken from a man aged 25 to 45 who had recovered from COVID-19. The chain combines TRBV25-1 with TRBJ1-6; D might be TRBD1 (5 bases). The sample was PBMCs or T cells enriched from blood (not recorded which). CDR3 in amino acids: CASSDSGPSSYNSPLHF. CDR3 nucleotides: TGTGCCAGCAGTGACTCAGGGCCGAGCTCCTATAATTCACCCCTCCACTTT. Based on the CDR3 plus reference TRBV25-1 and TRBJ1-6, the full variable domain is EADIYQTPRYLVIGTGKKITLECSQTMGHDKMYWYQQDPGMELHLIHYSYGVNSTEKGDLSSESTVSRIRTEHFPLTLESARPSHTSQYLCASSDSGPSSYNSPLHFGNGTRLTVT.